The entry that follows covers one T cell receptor beta chain sequence. The table lists this clone with a few counts. Its binding antigen is unknown. Base qualities are not recorded, but no much larger clone differs from it by a single base. These data originate in a study of beta chain features in type 1 diabetes listed by TCRdb under 2018. The study in broad terms: Patients and healthy donors did not differ in mean age, gender distribution, total cell number or subset yield. A total of roughly 100 million sorted cells were examined across all samples, and the number of cells per subset was strongly correlated with RNA yield. The study compared the TCRB repertoires of sorted circulating CD4+ T cell subsets in recently diagnosed type 1 diabetes patients with those in matched healthy donors. Regulatory and stem cell-like memory subsets were obtained from only 8 patients and about eight healthy donors, while naive and central memory subsets were obtained from all 30 or so donors.

Clipping removes 4 bases from V and 6 bases from J, with 12 as the unmatched junction base count. Taken from the germline V gene, the CDR1 and CDR2 loops are SGHVS and FQNEAQ. The CDR3 runs 16 residues from the cysteine to the phenylalanine. The kept DNA is CDR3 alone, 48 bases in frame from the first base. Each donor gave one peripheral blood draw, averaging approximately 0.12 L, which was collected into heparinised tubes. Using a panel that included CD45RO, CCR7, CD25, CD127, CD95 and CD27, naive, central memory, regulatory and stem cell-like memory CD4+ T cells were sorted on a BD FACSAria II. All sorted populations exceeded 95% purity. Right away, PBMCs were isolated by Lymphoprep density gradient centrifugation and were stained directly, with no culture step. So that batch effects would be minimized, each experiment stained and sorted samples in pairs, pairing one healthy donor with one patient.

What the research found in general, with its limitations: Because cDNA rather than genomic DNA was sequenced, highly expressing activated cells could have been over-represented, although no difference in activation and CD3 levels was found between groups. Fewer insertions and more nucleotide deletions at VDJ recombination sites were observed in patients with type 1 diabetes, implying thymic rearrangement abnormalities. HLA sub-analyses involved small numbers of individuals, so any influence of HLA type on TCRB rearrangement remained unresolved. Naive, central memory and regulatory TCRB repertoires appeared more similar among patients than among healthy donors. Type 1 diabetes patients showed a moderate but significant shortening of TCRB CDR3 length in all four CD4+ subsets. Shorter templates might have been favored by PCR, but patient and control samples were amplified and corrected together, so both groups would have been affected equally by any skew.

All of the isolated RNA was reverse transcribed with the High Capacity cDNA Reverse Transcription Kit, so expressed TCRB transcripts were sequenced. Deep immunoSEQ sequencing was applied to naive, central memory and regulatory T cell samples, giving an average of roughly 3.5 million total reads per sample. After sorted cells were lysed in RLT buffer, RNA was extracted with DNase-treated RNeasy Micro or Mini kits, with the choice depending on cell number. Each cell subset was processed separately to prevent cross-contamination, with patient and healthy donor samples processed together. Using the immunoSEQ multiplex PCR, TCRB sequences were amplified from cDNA into 87-bp fragments spanning the CDR3 region. Sequencing of the amplicons was performed on the Illumina HiSeq platform. In the source study's methods: PCR bias was corrected computationally using synthetic template baselines, and reads within Hamming distance 2 were collapsed, with unmergeable singletons discarded. Reads were aligned against IMGT so that V, D and J genes, CDR3 length and insertions or deletions at six rearrangement sites could be assigned. Within each subset, clonotype counts were normalized to sorted cell number, after which true diversity and Gini coefficients were computed with the tcR R package. The overlap coefficient, calculated on TCRB nucleotide sequences, was used to measure repertoire sharing. Out-of-frame TCRB sequences from naive cells were analyzed to stand in for the pre-selection repertoire. The table comes from immuneACCESS by way of TCRdb, which keeps in-frame sequences with V and J called. Part of the clones is missing from these tables; in studies checked, under half for an unresolved V gene and the rest for unknown reasons. Clone size and V and J calls were adopted from that table, with D and trimming inferred from the DNA. This sample holds 810,000 or so clones; 17% were observed only once. Of the sample, around 0.02% is held by the ten largest clones.

This TCR was sampled from a woman between 18 and 30 years old in good health. This chain joins TRBV7-8 to TRBJ2-5; TRBD2 matches 9 bases in the middle. Sequencing used naive CD4+ T cells from blood. Explained via the paper, the cell subset or site label denotes: true naive CD4+ T cells. This receptor carries the CDR3 CASSWVRLAVGKTQYF. The bases are TGTGCCAGCAGCTGGGTCCGACTAGCGGTGGGGAAGACCCAGTACTTC.